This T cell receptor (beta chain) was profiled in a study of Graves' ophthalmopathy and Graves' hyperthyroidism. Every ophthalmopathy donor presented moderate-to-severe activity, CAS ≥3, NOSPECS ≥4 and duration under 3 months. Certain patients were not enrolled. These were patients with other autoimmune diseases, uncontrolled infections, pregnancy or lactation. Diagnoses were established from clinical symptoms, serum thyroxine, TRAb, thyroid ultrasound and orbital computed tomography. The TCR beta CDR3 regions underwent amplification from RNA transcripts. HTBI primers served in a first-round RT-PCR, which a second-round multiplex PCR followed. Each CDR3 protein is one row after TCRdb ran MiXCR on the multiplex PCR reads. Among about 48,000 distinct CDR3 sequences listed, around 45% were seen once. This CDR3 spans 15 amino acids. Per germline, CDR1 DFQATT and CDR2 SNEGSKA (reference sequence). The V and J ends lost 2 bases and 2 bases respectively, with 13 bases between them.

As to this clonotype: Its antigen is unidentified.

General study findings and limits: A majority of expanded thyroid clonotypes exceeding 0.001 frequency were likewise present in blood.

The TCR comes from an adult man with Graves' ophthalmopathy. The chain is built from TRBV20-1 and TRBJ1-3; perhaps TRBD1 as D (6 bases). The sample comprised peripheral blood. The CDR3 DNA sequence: TGCAGTGCTAGACGCTCGACAGGCCCTGGAAACACCATATATTTT. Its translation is CSARRSTGPGNTIYF.